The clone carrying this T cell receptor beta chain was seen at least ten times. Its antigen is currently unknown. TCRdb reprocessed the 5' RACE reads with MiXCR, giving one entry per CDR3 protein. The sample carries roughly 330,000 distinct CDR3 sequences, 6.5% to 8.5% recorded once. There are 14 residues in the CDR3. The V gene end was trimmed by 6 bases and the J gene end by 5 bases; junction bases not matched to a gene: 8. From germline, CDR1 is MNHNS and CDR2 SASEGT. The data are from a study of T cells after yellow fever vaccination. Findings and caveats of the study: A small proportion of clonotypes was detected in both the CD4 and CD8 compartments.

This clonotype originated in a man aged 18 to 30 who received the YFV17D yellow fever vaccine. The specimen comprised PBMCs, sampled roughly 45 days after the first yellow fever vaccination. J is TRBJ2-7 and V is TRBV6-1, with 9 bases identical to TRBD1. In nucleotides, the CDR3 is TGTGCCAGCAGGGAGGACAGGGGTCGGGACGAGCAGTACTTC. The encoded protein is CASREDRGRDEQYF.